This T cell receptor beta chain derives from a study of multiple sclerosis patients with progressive multifocal leukoencephalopathy. The study, taken as a whole, reports: Lower normalized Shannon entropy suggested reduced TRB diversity in most PML patients.

Synthetic inline TR CDR3 controls covering all V-J pairings were spiked into each PCR. Profiling relied on immunoSEQ multiplex PCR, and the TCRdb table lists in-frame clones only, not all of them. This sample yields tens of thousands of clones, of which 89% are seen a single time; roughly 1.6% belongs to the top ten. Time point given: less than 7 months of natalizumab therapy. All patients had prior interferon beta, and all PML patients were female. T1 and T2 blood were collected at 6 and 12 months of natalizumab. As to this clone: Its antigen is as yet unknown.

The CDR3 length is 14 residues. Germline V gene lookup returns CDR1 PRHDT and CDR2 FYEKMQ (reference sequence). The V and J ends lost 5 bases and 6 bases respectively, with 13 bases between them. The sample in question was PBMCs, obtained from a patient treated with natalizumab. The rearrangement joins TRBV13 to TRBJ2-2; D is perhaps TRBD2 (6 bases). The TCR was taken from a human donor with multiple sclerosis. CDR3 DNA sequence: TGTGCCAGCAGCCCCCAGGGAGGCCCCGGGGAGCTGTTTTTT. Amino acid sequence: CASSPQGGPGELFF.